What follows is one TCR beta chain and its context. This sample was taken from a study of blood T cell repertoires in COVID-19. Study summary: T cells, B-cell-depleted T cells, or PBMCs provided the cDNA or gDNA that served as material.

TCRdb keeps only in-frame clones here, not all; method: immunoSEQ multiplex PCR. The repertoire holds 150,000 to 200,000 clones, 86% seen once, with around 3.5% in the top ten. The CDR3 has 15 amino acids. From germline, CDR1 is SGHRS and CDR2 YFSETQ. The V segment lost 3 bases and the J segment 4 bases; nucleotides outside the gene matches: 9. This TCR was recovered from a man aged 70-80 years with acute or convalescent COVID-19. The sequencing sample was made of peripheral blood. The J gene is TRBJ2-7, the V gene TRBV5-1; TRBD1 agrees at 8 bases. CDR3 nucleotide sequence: TGCGCCAGCAGCTCCCCCGGGACAGGACCTTACGAGCAGTACTTC. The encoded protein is CASSSPGTGPYEQYF.